Sequencing of this TCR beta chain was carried out in a study of shared clonotypes between healthy human individuals. The naive CD8 fraction comprised CD45RO-negative cells positively selected for CCR7 and excluded terminally differentiated effector memory CD45RA+ cells. TCRdb keeps only in-frame clones here, not all; method: immunoSEQ multiplex PCR. Of about 2.2 million clones listed, roughly 95% were seen once; the top ten hold roughly 1.7%. Between the trimmed V and J ends, which lost 0 bases and 5 bases, there was a span of 6 bases. The CDR3 runs to 12 residues. The sequence came from a man aged 18 to 29 in good health. Some clones in this sample may be carry-over from other donors' samples. This chain uses TRBV5-3 with TRBJ2-7; perhaps TRBD1 as D (5 bases). TRBV5-3 is an ORF; its function is uncertain. The specimen was naive CD8+ T cells from PBMCs. The CDR3 region is CARSLVQDEQYF. The CDR3 coding sequence is TGTGCCAGAAGCTTGGTACAGGACGAGCAGTACTTC.